The rows below give T cell receptor beta chains drawn from one sample of a study of OX40 agonist ivuxolimab in advanced cancers. Data came from immunoSEQ multiplex PCR; TCRdb stores just in-frame clones and leaves some out. The data show some 80,000 clones, roughly 81% seen once. The sample in question was CD4+ or CD8+ T cells sorted from blood, obtained in a trial of the OX40 agonist ivuxolimab. These receptors were collected from an adult with an advanced solid tumor such as melanoma, head and neck, liver or kidney cancer. Both conserved end residues are part of each CDR3. D genes are given only for firm matches. Clone size appears in some rows only: once, few, many, or a class for an expanded clone.

v_gene	abundance	j_gene	d_gene	CDR3nt	CDR3aa
TRBV5-1	-	TRBJ2-5	-	TGCGCCAGCAGCTTGGCAGGTTGGGAGACCCAGTACTTC	CASSLAGWETQYF
TRBV19	-	TRBJ1-1	-	TGTGCCAGTAGTATAGATCGGGAAGGAGAAGCTTTCTTT	CASSIDREGEAFF
TRBV7-9	-	TRBJ1-5	-	TGTGCCAGCAGCTTAAAGGGCAATCAGCCCCAGCATTTT	CASSLKGNQPQHF
TRBV19	few	TRBJ1-1	-	TGTGCCAGTAGTACCGGGGGGAGAGCTTTCTTT	CASSTGGRAFF
TRBV28	once	TRBJ2-7	TRBD1	TGTGCCAGCAGTACTCCGGGACAGGCAGTCTACGAGCAGTACTTC	CASSTPGQAVYEQYF
TRBV5-1	-	TRBJ1-2	-	TGCGCCAGCAGCTTGGCGGGGGCGCAAATGCATGGCTACACCTTC	CASSLAGAQMHGYTF
TRBV19	-	TRBJ1-4	-	TGTGCCAGTAGTACAGACCCAGGGGCGTCCAATGAAAAACTGTTTTTT	CASSTDPGASNEKLFF
TRBV7-2	-	TRBJ2-1	-	TGTGCCAGCAGCCCCAAGGGGAATGAGCAGTTCTTC	CASSPKGNEQFF
TRBV14	-	TRBJ2-3	-	TGTGCCAGCAGCCACCAGGGAAGATCTACGCAGTATTTT	CASSHQGRSTQYF
TRBV7-9	-	TRBJ1-4	-	TGTGCCAGCGGACCCCGGACGGATTCTGTTAATGAAAAACTGTTTTTT	CASGPRTDSVNEKLFF
TRBV5-6	-	TRBJ2-3	-	TGTGCCAGCAGCTTGGGGGGGAGTGGCACGCAGTATTTT	CASSLGGSGTQYF
TRBV11-2	-	TRBJ2-3	-	TGCGCCAGCAGCCAAGAGCGCACAGATACGCAGTATTTT	CASSQERTDTQYF
TRBV21-1	-	TRBJ2-7	-	TGTGCCAGCAGCAAAGAGGGGGACAGGGGGCTCTACGAGCAGTACTTC	CASSKEGDRGLYEQYF
TRBV5-8	once	TRBJ1-3	TRBD1	TGTGCCAGCAGTCGAGGCCCGACAGGGAACTCTGGAAACACCATATATTTT	CASSRGPTGNSGNTIYF
TRBV6-5	-	TRBJ1-5	-	TGTGCCAGCAGTCCCGGGCTACTCAATCAGCCCCAGCATTTT	CASSPGLLNQPQHF
TRBV27	-	TRBJ1-2	-	TGTGCCAGCAGTTTGGGACACGGGAAGTACACCTTC	CASSLGHGKYTF
TRBV10-3	-	TRBJ2-7	-	TGTGCCATCAGCGCCCTCGGGGCCAGGAGCTCCTACGAGCAGTACTTC	CAISALGARSSYEQYF
TRBV5-5	-	TRBJ2-7	-	TGTGCCAGCAGCTTGGAGTGGGGGTCCTACGAGCAGTACTTC	CASSLEWGSYEQYF
TRBV5-1	-	TRBJ2-7	TRBD1	TGCGCCAGCAGCTTCCAGGGGGCAAACTACGAGCAGTACTTC	CASSFQGANYEQYF
TRBV7-2	-	TRBJ2-3	-	TGTGCCAGCAGTTTGAAGGGAGATACGCAGTATTTT	CASSLKGDTQYF
TRBV6-1	-	TRBJ2-7	-	TGTGCCAGCACTAGTCCGGGCCCCCAACCCTACGAGCAGTACTTC	CASTSPGPQPYEQYF
TRBV27	-	TRBJ2-1	-	TGTGCCAGCAATACATTTAGTGGGGCGCCCAATGAGCAGTTCTTC	CASNTFSGAPNEQFF
TRBV30	once	TRBJ1-6	-	TGTGCCTGGAGAATCGGGGGTAATTCACCCCTCCACTTT	CAWRIGGNSPLHF
TRBV19	-	TRBJ1-5	-	TGTGCCAGTAAAAGGGACGCCAGTCATAGCAATCAGCCCCAGCATTTT	CASKRDASHSNQPQHF
TRBV30	once	TRBJ1-1	-	TGTGCCTGCAGTCCCCAGGGCGCTGAAGCTTTCTTT	CACSPQGAEAFF
TRBV18	-	TRBJ1-1	-	TGTGCCAGCTCACCACCGGGGGTGGGGTGGAACACTGAAGCTTTCTTT	CASSPPGVGWNTEAFF
TRBV11-2	-	TRBJ1-2	-	TGTGCCAGCAGCTTAGCGAACGGGCTGGACACCTTC	CASSLANGLDTF
TRBV28	-	TRBJ1-2	-	TGTGCCAGCAGCTCCGACGGTGGCTACACCTTC	CASSSDGGYTF
TRBV19	-	TRBJ1-4	-	TGTGCCAGTAGTCTCTACATTACAGTACCTAATGAAAAACTGTTTTTT	CASSLYITVPNEKLFF
TRBV29-1	-	TRBJ2-7	-	TGCAGCGTTGTCCAGACCCTTACACATGGAGAGCAGTACTTC	CSVVQTLTHGEQYF
TRBV5-1	-	TRBJ2-6	TRBD1	TGCGCCAGCACGGGACAGTACTCTGGGGCCAACGTCCTGACTTTC	CASTGQYSGANVLTF
TRBV6-5	-	TRBJ1-5	-	TGTGCCAGCAGACAGGGCTTTAGCGGGGCCCAGCATTTT	CASRQGFSGAQHF
TRBV28	-	TRBJ2-7	TRBD1	TGTGCCAGCAGCCCGACCACGAACTCGGGACAGGTCTCCTACGAGCAGTACTTC	CASSPTTNSGQVSYEQYF
TRBV7-5	-	TRBJ2-7	-	TGTGCCAGCAGCTTTCACTACGAGCAGTACTTC	CASSFHYEQYF
TRBV29-1	-	TRBJ1-5	-	TGCAGCGTTGGGGACATAGAAGATCAGCCCCAGCATTTT	CSVGDIEDQPQHF
TRBV5-1	-	TRBJ2-1	TRBD2	TGCGCCAGCAGCCGGGGAGGGAGCGGGAGGGTAGACAATGAGCAGTTCTTC	CASSRGGSGRVDNEQFF
TRBV5-8	-	TRBJ2-7	TRBD2	TGTGCCAGCAGCGTAGCCGCACCGGGGGGGCTTTACGAGCAGTACTTC	CASSVAAPGGLYEQYF
TRBV30	-	TRBJ1-4	-	TGTGCCTGGAGGGGACTAACTCCTAATGAAAAACTGTTTTTT	CAWRGLTPNEKLFF
TRBV6-1	-	TRBJ1-3	-	TGTGCCAGCAGTGTATTAAGTTTTCCCTCTGGAAACACCATATATTTT	CASSVLSFPSGNTIYF
TRBV20-1	once	TRBJ2-7	-	TGCAGTGCTAGAGCCTCCTACGAGCAGTACTTC	CSARASYEQYF
TRBV29-1	once	TRBJ2-1	TRBD2	TGCAGCGTTGGAGGACCGGGACTAGCGGGGACGAGCTCCTACAATGAGCAGTTCTTC	CSVGGPGLAGTSSYNEQFF
TRBV5-5	-	TRBJ1-3	-	TGTGCCAGCAGCTTGGATACAGGGTCTGGAAACACCATATATTTT	CASSLDTGSGNTIYF